This TCR beta chain was recovered during a study of beta chain features in type 1 diabetes. Study-wide results and caveats: Sampled from patients, naive, central memory and Treg TCRB repertoires appeared more similar than those sampled from healthy donors. With patients and controls alike, PCR might favor shorter templates to an equal degree. TCRB CDR3s from Type 1 diabetes patients were moderately but significantly shorter in all four CD4+ subsets.

Regarding this clone: Its antigen is unidentified.

Germline V gene data show CDR1 as SSHAT and CDR2 as FNYEAQ (reference sequence). Trimming at V came to 5 bases and at J to 7 bases, leaving 8 bases not matched to a gene. This CDR3 is built from 15 residues. cDNA synthesis used the whole RNA isolate, giving expressed TCRB sequences. Here immunoSEQ multiplex PCR was the method, and the copy in TCRdb shows in-frame clones only, minus some. The sample lists 600,000 or so clones, roughly 12% occurring once. Sequenced sample: naive CD4+ T cells from blood. This chain links TRBV7-7 with TRBJ2-1, with 10 bases that match TRBD2. The source is a man aged 25 to 40 with type 1 diabetes. The CDR3 loop reads CASSPAGGIGNEQFF. The CDR3 DNA reads TGTGCCAGCAGCCCAGCGGGGGGGATAGGAAATGAGCAGTTCTTC.